The 26 T cell receptor beta chains given below trace back to one sample, sequenced in a study of T cell changes during pregnancy in multiple sclerosis. TCRdb's copy holds only in-frame clones and misses some; the assay was immunoSEQ multiplex PCR. The data hold 77,000 or so clones, with just under 95% observed a single time. The sample in question was peripheral blood, obtained in the second trimester of pregnancy. These receptors were taken from a female donor in good health, enrolled as a control in a pregnancy study.

The chain carries TRBV5-6 and TRBJ1-1, with D unresolved. This CDR3 comprises 13 residues. Trimming stripped 3 bases from V and 0 bases from J, with 6 bases between. CDR1 SGHDT and CDR2 YYEEEE come from the germline V gene. CDR3 sequence: CASSYYMNTEAFF. The CDR3 nucleotides are TGTGCCAGCAGCTACTACATGAACACTGAAGCTTTCTTT. The full variable domain, in which reference TRBV5-6 and TRBJ1-1 provide the parts outside the CDR3, is DAGVTQSPTHLIKTRGQQVTLRCSPKSGHDTVSWYQQALGQGPQFIFQYYEEEERQRGNFPDRFSGHQFPNYSSELNVNALLLGDSALYLCASSYYMNTEAFFGQGTRLTVV.

The gene calls are TRBV7-9 and TRBJ2-2; 7 bases map to TRBD1. The CDR3 runs 16 residues. V gave up 2 bases and J gave up 4 bases; unmatched junction bases: 7. Germline V lookup: CDR1 SEHNR, CDR2 FQNEAQ (reference sequence). DNA of the CDR3: TGTGCCAGCAGCTTAAGCACAGGGGTTATCACCGGGGAGCTGTTTTTT. Translation gives CASSLSTGVITGELFF.

V and J are TRBV7-6 and TRBJ1-5; no reliable D call. V lost 1 base and J lost 7, with 14 bases in between. This CDR3 has 15 residues. Germline-derived CDR1 and CDR2 are SGHVS and FNYEAQ. The DNA for the CDR3 is TGTGCCAGCAGCTTAGAGGCGGGATTGTGGCAGCCCCAGCATTTT. Translated: CASSLEAGLWQPQHF.

This chain links TRBV6-5 with TRBJ2-7; the D gene is possibly TRBD1 (5 bases). The CDR3 totals 15 residues. V lost 2 bases and J 7 bases, leaving 18 bases between the germline ends. The germline V gene has CDR1 MNHEY and CDR2 SVGAGI. CDR3 sequence (DNA): TGTGCCAGCAGTTACGGAGCAGGGATAATGGGGGAGCAGTACTTC. Encoded protein: CASSYGAGIMGEQYF.

This clone was observed once. The chain links TRBV4-1 to TRBJ2-7; the match to TRBD1 covers 7 bases. The CDR3 is made up of 14 amino acids. From germline, CDR1 is MGHRA and CDR2 YSYEKL. The V segment lost 4 bases and the J segment 6 bases; nucleotides outside the gene matches: 9. The CDR3 here is CASSLRTGAAEQYF. The CDR3 DNA reads as TGCGCCAGCAGCCTAAGGACAGGAGCGGCCGAGCAGTACTTC.

The chain combines TRBV18 with TRBJ1-3; unclear D gene. Germline V CDR1 and CDR2: KGHSH, LQKENI. The CDR3 totals 15 residues. Trimming took off 6 bases at V and 4 bases at J, with 16 bases between the two ends. CDR3 loop: CASSIEIIIGNTIYF. In DNA, the CDR3 is TGTGCCAGCTCCATAGAGATCATAATCGGAAACACCATATATTTT.

J is TRBJ1-1 and V is TRBV6-1; the D gene is possibly TRBD1 (6 bases). CDR1 is MNHNS and CDR2 is SASEGT in the germline V gene. The CDR3 is made up of 13 amino acids. Trimming took off 4 bases at V and 1 base at J, with 7 bases between the two ends. The CDR3 DNA sequence: TGTGCCAGCAGTGCGGGACAGAACACTGAAGCTTTCTTT. Its protein is CASSAGQNTEAFF.

This chain joins TRBV19 and TRBJ2-7; TRBD2 matches at 7 bases. Germline trimming cut 5 bases from V and 4 bases from J; bases unmatched to any gene: 2. This CDR3 region has 12 residues. CDR1 is LNHDA and CDR2 is SQIVND in the germline V gene (reference sequence). For the CDR3, the DNA is TGTGCCAGTAGTGGGGGGGGGTACGAGCAGTACTTC. Encoded protein: CASSGGGYEQYF.

This chain uses TRBV6-1 with TRBJ1-2; D gene uncertain. The CDR3 covers 14 residues. Germline loops: CDR1 MNHNS, CDR2 SASEGT. V was cut by 2 bases and J by 4 bases, with 11 bases left in between. The CDR3 reads CASSELEGIYGYTF. The CDR3 region has the DNA TGTGCCAGCAGTGAATTGGAGGGAATCTATGGCTACACCTTC.

This rearrangement joins TRBV29-1 to TRBJ2-1, with 8 bases lining up with TRBD2. V lost 4 bases to trimming and J lost 12 bases; unmatched junction nucleotides: 11. Germline V gives CDR1 SQVTM, CDR2 ANQGSEA. The CDR3 loop spans 13 amino acids. The CDR3 loop reads CSVVHPAGVLQFF. The CDR3 DNA reads as TGCAGCGTTGTTCACCCAGCGGGGGTTCTGCAGTTCTTC.

V gene TRBV9 combines with J gene TRBJ2-5; 9 positions agree with TRBD2. Trimming at V came to 4 bases and at J to 5 bases, leaving 12 bases not matched to a gene. The CDR3 contains 16 residues. Germline V lookup: CDR1 SGDLS, CDR2 YYNGEE. CDR3 loop: CASSLGAGGLGETQYF. The DNA of the CDR3 is TGTGCCAGCAGCCTGGGCGCGGGGGGGTTGGGGGAGACCCAGTACTTC.

The V and J genes are TRBV5-8 and TRBJ1-5, with 7 bases identical to TRBD1. The ends lost 3 bases at V and 6 bases at J; junction bases unmatched: 6. CDR1 and CDR2 (germline): SGHTS, YDEGEE. The CDR3 is 14 residues long. CDR3 loop: CASSSGQVSQPQHF. CDR3 sequence (DNA): TGTGCCAGCAGCTCCGGACAGGTATCTCAGCCCCAGCATTTT.

The chain has TRBV19 and TRBJ1-2; D not resolved. The V gene's germline CDR1 is LNHDA and CDR2 SQIVND (reference sequence). This CDR3 has 15 amino acids. V was clipped by 1 base and J by 2 bases, with 11 bases between them. As DNA, the CDR3 is TGTGCCAGTAGTATAGTGTCCGACAAGAACTATGGCTACACCTTC. Translated: CASSIVSDKNYGYTF.

The chain carries TRBV11-2 and TRBJ2-7; 9 bases match TRBD1. With 5 bases clipped from V and 7 bases from J, the junction kept 15 bases outside the gene matches. The CDR3 runs to 16 residues. Germline V CDR1 and CDR2: SGHAT, FQNNGV. The CDR3 protein is CASSPHGGTGTSEQYF. The CDR3 bases are TGTGCCAGCAGCCCCCATGGGGGGACAGGGACATCGGAGCAGTACTTC.

J is TRBJ1-2 and V is TRBV6-5; TRBD1 might be the D (6 bases). CDR3 length: 15 residues. Germline lookup yields CDR1 MNHEY and CDR2 SVGAGI. V dropped 2 bases and J dropped 4 bases, with 14 bases sitting between them. The CDR3 spells CASSYAGGRVYGYTF. The CDR3 DNA reads TGTGCCAGCAGTTACGCGGGGGGGCGCGTCTATGGCTACACCTTC.

The V call is TRBV6-5, the J call TRBJ1-2, with 7 bases lining up with TRBD1. The CDR3 has 14 residues. The V gene end was trimmed by 0 bases and the J gene end by 5 bases; junction bases not matched to a gene: 3. The germline CDR1 and CDR2 sequences are MNHEY and SVGAGI. In nucleotides, the CDR3 is TGTGCCAGCAGTTACTCGACAGGGCCATATGGCTACACCTTC. Its translation: CASSYSTGPYGYTF.

The V call is TRBV5-6, the J call TRBJ1-6; 7 bases map to TRBD1. The V gene end was trimmed by 4 bases and the J gene end by 6 bases; junction bases not matched to a gene: 4. Germline lookup yields CDR1 SGHDT and CDR2 YYEEEE. This CDR3 region has 14 residues. CDR3 nucleotide sequence: TGTGCCAGCAGCCACGGGACAGTTAATTCACCCCTCCACTTT. Protein product: CASSHGTVNSPLHF.

CDR3 sequence reads: CSVERNGASTEAFF. The DNA for the CDR3 is TGCAGCGTTGAAAGGAATGGAGCGAGCACTGAAGCTTTCTTT. The rearrangement joins TRBV29-1 to TRBJ1-1; D gene ambiguous. Germline assignment: CDR1 SQVTM and CDR2 ANQGSEA. The CDR3 spans 14 residues. V shed 2 bases and J shed 4 bases, with 14 bases lying between them.

The chain combines TRBV7-6 with TRBJ1-2; 7 nucleotides align to TRBD1. This CDR3 has 16 residues. The V gene's germline CDR1 is SGHVS and CDR2 FNYEAQ. V lost 4 bases and J lost 8; bases outside the gene matches: 16. This CDR3 is CASSSGGRQGTGGYTF. DNA of the CDR3: TGTGCCAGCAGCTCGGGAGGGAGACAGGGAACGGGGGGCTACACCTTC.

The chain carries TRBV7-9 and TRBJ2-7, with 9 positions matching TRBD1. Germline CDR1 is SEHNR and CDR2 is FQNEAQ (reference sequence). CDR3 length: 15 amino acids. Losses at the gene ends were 4 bases for V and 2 bases for J; bases not matched to a gene: 6. The chain's CDR3 is CASSSRTGEAYEQYF. The CDR3 DNA reads TGTGCCAGCAGCTCTAGGACAGGGGAAGCCTACGAGCAGTACTTC.

This chain connects TRBV18 to TRBJ2-3, with 7 bases matching TRBD1. The CDR3 length is 14 residues. The V gene end was trimmed by 7 bases and the J gene end by 0 bases; junction bases not matched to a gene: 4. CDR1 is KGHSH and CDR2 is LQKENI in the germline V gene. CDR3 residues: CASCRDRSTDTQYF. Written as DNA, the CDR3 is TGTGCCAGCTGTCGGGACAGAAGCACAGATACGCAGTATTTT.

This chain joins TRBV18 and TRBJ1-1; 8 bases are shared with TRBD1. The CDR3 has 15 amino acids. Germline V lookup: CDR1 KGHSH, CDR2 LQKENI. J gave up 6 bases and V 5 bases, and 11 bases lay outside the gene matches. The CDR3: CASSYSGQGVAEAFF. The CDR3 nucleotides read TGTGCCAGCTCATACTCTGGACAGGGCGTGGCTGAAGCTTTCTTT.

The chain carries TRBV6-8 and TRBJ1-1; D might be TRBD1 (5 bases). The germline V gene has CDR1 MNHGY and CDR2 SAAAGT. Trimming cost V 2 bases and J 3 bases, with 19 bases left between them. This CDR3 spans 17 amino acids. CDR3 residues: CASSYPLVSGRDTEAFF. CDR3 in DNA: TGTGCCAGCAGTTACCCGTTGGTATCCGGCAGGGACACTGAAGCTTTCTTT.

This chain connects TRBV11-2 to TRBJ1-4, with TRBD1 matching 7 bases. Germline CDR1 and CDR2: SGHAT and FQNNGV. The ends lost 5 bases at V and 8 bases at J; junction bases unmatched: 8. The CDR3 extends over 14 amino acids. CDR3 nucleotides: TGTGCCAGCAGCCCTAGACAGGGCCCCGAAAAACTGTTTTTT. This encodes CASSPRQGPEKLFF.

This sequence joins TRBV5-4 and TRBJ2-5, with 7 bases lining up with TRBD1. In germline, CDR1 is SGHNT, CDR2 YYREEE (reference sequence). V gave up 3 bases and J gave up 1 base; unmatched junction bases: 6. CDR3 length: 15 amino acids. The CDR3 spells CASSSGQNLQETQYF. DNA of the CDR3: TGTGCCAGCAGCTCGGGACAGAACCTCCAAGAGACCCAGTACTTC.

This clone was detected a few times. This chain connects TRBV7-2 to TRBJ2-2, with unresolved D. CDR3 length: 12 residues. V dropped 6 bases and J dropped 5 bases, with 7 bases sitting between them. Germline lookup yields CDR1 SGHTA and CDR2 FQGNSA. The CDR3 here is CASSSLTGELFF. The DNA of the CDR3 is TGTGCCAGCAGTTCTTTGACCGGGGAGCTGTTTTTT.